The TCR beta chain under discussion was sequenced for a study of regulatory T cells in long-lasting Graves disease. The study's findings and limits: Favored usage of TRBV28, TRBJ1-2 and TRBJ2-5 was recorded in persistent disease. The study examined only peripheral blood, not thyroid tissue. The TCR repertoire of persistent Graves' patients was less diverse than that of newly diagnosed ones.

As for time point: newly diagnosed GD, antithyroid drugs for less than 3 months. TCR sequences were obtained from RNA taken from PBMCs. This clonotype was seen at least ten times. Antigen specificity is unknown. The CDR3 loop spans 14 amino acids. Between the trimmed V and J ends, which lost 5 bases and 8 bases, there was a span of 18 bases. Germline V gives CDR1 SGHAT, CDR2 FQNNGV. The authors built TCR beta libraries using iRepertoire HTBI primers and Arm-PCR of CDR3 regions. MiXCR was run by TCRdb on the multiplex PCR reads, yielding one entry per CDR3 protein. This sample has more than 300,000 distinct CDR3 sequences, with 10% to 15% found just once. These same records also appear under a second study, on T cells in Graves' hyperthyroidism and ophthalmopathy. As that report states: First-round RT-PCR with HTBI primers amplified the TCR CDR3 region.

The rearrangement links TRBV11-2 to TRBJ1-1; D gene unclear. The TCR was taken from a woman younger than 35 with Graves disease. Specimen: peripheral blood mononuclear cells (PBMCs), collected at new diagnosis, from a patient treated with antithyroid drugs. The CDR3 is CASSTVNGWAEAFF. In DNA, the CDR3 is TGTGCCAGCAGCACCGTAAATGGTTGGGCGGAAGCTTTCTTT.